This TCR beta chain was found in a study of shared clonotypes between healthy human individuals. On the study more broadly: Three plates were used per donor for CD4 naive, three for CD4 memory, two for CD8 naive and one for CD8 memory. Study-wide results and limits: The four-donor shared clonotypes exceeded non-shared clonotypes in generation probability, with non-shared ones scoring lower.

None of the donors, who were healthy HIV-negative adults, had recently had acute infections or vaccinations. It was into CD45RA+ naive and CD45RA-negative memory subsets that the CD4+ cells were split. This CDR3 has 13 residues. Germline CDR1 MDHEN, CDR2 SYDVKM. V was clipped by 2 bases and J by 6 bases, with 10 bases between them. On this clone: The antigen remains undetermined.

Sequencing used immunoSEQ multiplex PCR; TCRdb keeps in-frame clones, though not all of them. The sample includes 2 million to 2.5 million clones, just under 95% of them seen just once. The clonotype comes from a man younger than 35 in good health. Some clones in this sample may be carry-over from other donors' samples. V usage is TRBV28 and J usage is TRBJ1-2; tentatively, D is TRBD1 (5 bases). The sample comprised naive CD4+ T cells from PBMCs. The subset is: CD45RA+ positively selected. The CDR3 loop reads CASSLVGLNGYTF. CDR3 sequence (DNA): TGTGCCAGCAGTTTAGTGGGGCTCAATGGCTACACCTTC.